Each of the 14 T cell receptor beta chains below was sequenced from the same sample in a study of T cell repertoires in cytomegalovirus infection. One entry per CDR3 protein, called by TCRdb with MiXCR from the reads. The table records roughly 280,000 distinct CDR3 sequences, approximately 22% of them present only once. These receptors have no known antigen. The sequencing here drew on cultured PBMCs, taken from culture after CMV antigen stimulation. These receptors were taken from a human donor in good health (CMV status not recorded). Some clones in this sample may be carry-over from other donors' samples.

The chain uses TRBV7-2 and TRBJ1-4; D is ambiguous. The germline V gene has CDR1 SGHTA and CDR2 FQGNSA. Trimming removed 4 bases from V and 2 bases from J, with 11 bases in between. The CDR3 runs 15 residues. The CDR3 nucleotides are TGTGCCAGCAGCTACCACGGGAGGACTAATGAAAAACTGTTTTTT. This translates into CASSYHGRTNEKLFF.

This clonotype was picked up a small number of times. J is TRBJ2-1 and V is TRBV12-3 or TRBV12-4, with 10 bases that match TRBD2. V lost 8 bases, J lost 6 bases, and 7 bases stayed unmatched. The length of the CDR3 is 14 residues. The CDR3 sequence: CASLEAGGVNEQFF. The CDR3 coding sequence is TGTGCCAGCTTGGAAGCGGGAGGGGTCAATGAGCAGTTCTTC.

This clonotype was picked up a small number of times. The V call is TRBV30, the J call TRBJ2-1; D remains unclear. V was shortened by 4 bases and J by 8 bases, with 9 bases between the two germline ends. The CDR3 sequence is 11 residues long. Germline CDR1 is GTSNPN and CDR2 is SVGIG (reference sequence). The CDR3 sequence is CAWTGRDEQFF. The CDR3 DNA follows: TGTGCCTGGACGGGTAGGGATGAGCAGTTCTTC.

In DNA form, the CDR3 reads TGTGCCAGCAGAATACAGGGGCAGGTAGCTGAAGCTTTCTTT. Residues: CASRIQGQVAEAFF. This sequence joins TRBV5-3 and TRBJ1-1; 7 bases align to TRBD1. TRBV5-3 falls under the ORF class, with uncertain function. The CDR3 covers 14 residues. J gave up 6 bases and V 8 bases, and 13 bases lay outside the gene matches.

This clonotype was counted ten times or more. The rearrangement joins TRBV10-2 to TRBJ1-6; 8 nucleotides match TRBD1. V gave up 6 bases and J gave up 8 bases; unmatched junction bases: 9. Looked up from germline, CDR1 is WSHSY and CDR2 is SAAADI. The CDR3 extends over 15 amino acids. CDR3 sequence (DNA): TGCGCCAGCAGCAGGCCCGACAGGGGATATTCACCCCTCCACTTT. Residues: CASSRPDRGYSPLHF.

This clonotype was recorded many times. The rearrangement links TRBV7-2 to TRBJ1-1, with D perhaps TRBD1 (5 bases). The CDR3 is made up of 14 amino acids. V lost 4 bases and J lost 0, with 9 bases in between. The germline V gene has CDR1 SGHTA and CDR2 FQGNSA. The CDR3 protein is CASSSTAMNTEAFF. The CDR3 bases are TGTGCCAGCAGCTCGACAGCAATGAACACTGAAGCTTTCTTT.

This clonotype has just a few counts. This chain uses TRBV12-3 or TRBV12-4 with TRBJ1-4; 9 bases match TRBD1. CDR3 length: 15 amino acids. Trimming took 4 bases from V and 4 from J; bases not matched to a gene: 4. Written as DNA, the CDR3 is TGTGCCAGCAGTTCTGGGACAGGGCTTAATGAAAAACTGTTTTTT. Its translation is CASSSGTGLNEKLFF.

The chain has TRBV20-1 and TRBJ2-5; the D gene is possibly TRBD2 (6 bases). CDR1 and CDR2 (germline): DFQATT, SNEGSKA (reference sequence). The V and J ends lost 6 bases and 1 base respectively, with 9 bases between them. The CDR3 is made up of 12 amino acids. The CDR3 here is CSAGDFQETQYF. CDR3 DNA sequence: TGCAGTGCGGGGGACTTCCAAGAGACCCAGTACTTC.

This clonotype has ten or more counts. The chain has TRBV7-9 and TRBJ1-1; no firm D call. Germline-derived CDR1 and CDR2 are SEHNR and FQNEAQ (reference sequence). V was shortened by 5 bases and J by 0 bases, with 19 bases between the two germline ends. This CDR3 is 17 amino acids long. In DNA form, the CDR3 reads TGTGCCAGCAGCGACCGACGGCTACCCTTGATGAACACTGAAGCTTTCTTT. It yields the protein CASSDRRLPLMNTEAFF. The whole variable domain, remainder taken from reference TRBV7-9 and TRBJ1-1, is DTGVSQNPRHKITKRGQNVTFRCDPISEHNRLYWYRQTLGQGPEFLTYFQNEAQLEKSRLLSDRFSAERPKGSFSTLEIQRTEQGDSAMYLCASSDRRLPLMNTEAFFGQGTRLTVV.

In this sample, this clonotype turned up many times. The chain is built from TRBV12-5 and TRBJ1-2; weak D call: TRBD1 (6 bases). Trimming left V 2 bases short and J 3 bases short, with 25 bases between. The CDR3 extends over 19 amino acids. Per the germline V gene, CDR1 is LGHNT and CDR2 is FRNRAP. CDR3 loop: CASGLSLRQDGSGHYGYTF. CDR3 nucleotides: TGTGCTAGTGGTTTGAGCTTACGACAGGACGGCAGCGGGCACTATGGCTACACCTTC. The variable domain in full, completed from reference TRBV12-5 and TRBJ1-2, reads DARVTQTPRHKVTEMGQEVTMRCQPILGHNTVFWYRQTMMQGLELLAYFRNRAPLDDSGMPKDRFSAEMPDATLATLKIQPSEPRDSAVYFCASGLSLRQDGSGHYGYTFGSGTRLTVV.

This sequence joins TRBV7-3 and TRBJ1-1; the D gene is possibly TRBD1 (6 bases). The CDR3 consists of 14 residues. CDR1 and CDR2 from the germline V gene are SGHTA and FQGTGA. V gave up 2 bases and J gave up 2 bases, with 9 bases separating them. CDR3 coding DNA: TGTGCCAGCAGCTTAGGGGACACCAACACTGAAGCTTTCTTT. Its translation is CASSLGDTNTEAFF.

This clonotype was recorded many times. This chain uses TRBV7-2 with TRBJ2-1; 13 bases fit TRBD2. V lost 3 bases to trimming and J lost 6 bases; unmatched junction nucleotides: 2. This CDR3 is 15 amino acids long. Germline V CDR1 and CDR2: SGHTA, FQGNSA. The CDR3, as DNA: TGTGCCAGCAGCTTTGGACTAGCGGGAGTCAATGAGCAGTTCTTC. This translates into CASSFGLAGVNEQFF. Full variable domain (outside the CDR3, taken from reference TRBV7-2 and TRBJ2-1): GAGVSQSPSNKVTEKGKDVELRCDPISGHTALYWYRQSLGQGLEFLIYFQGNSAPDKSGLPSDRFSAERTGGSVSTLTIQRTQQEDSAVYLCASSFGLAGVNEQFFGPGTRLTVL.

The gene calls are TRBV20-1 and TRBJ2-5, with D unclear. From germline, CDR1 is DFQATT and CDR2 SNEGSKA (reference sequence). The CDR3 consists of 11 residues. The V end was cut by 2 bases, the J end by 5 bases, with 6 bases between. CDR3 coding DNA: TGCAGTGCTAGACTTGGTGAGACCCAGTACTTC. This encodes CSARLGETQYF.

The table lists this clonotype with many counts. The gene calls are TRBV7-3 and TRBJ2-1; perhaps TRBD1 as D (7 bases). The CDR3 sequence is 17 residues long. Germline V CDR1 and CDR2: SGHTA, FQGTGA. V was trimmed by 0 bases and J by 8 bases, leaving 20 bases between them. The CDR3 region is CASSLTGQGGPQHEQFF. The CDR3 region has the DNA TGTGCCAGCAGCTTAACGGGGCAGGGGGGCCCGCAGCATGAGCAGTTCTTC. The full variable domain, in which reference TRBV7-3 and TRBJ2-1 provide the parts outside the CDR3, is GAGVSQTPSNKVTEKGKYVELRCDPISGHTALYWYRQSLGQGPEFLIYFQGTGAADDSGLPNDRFFAVRPEGSVSTLKIQRTERGDSAVYLCASSLTGQGGPQHEQFFGPGTRLTVL.